What follows are 22 T cell receptor beta chains derived from one specimen sequenced in a study of cytomegalovirus exposure and HLA in healthy donors. The PCR ran on 60 Vbeta and 13 Jbeta primers. Profiling relied on immunoSEQ multiplex PCR, and the TCRdb table lists in-frame clones only, not all of them. This sample yields 130,000 or so clones, of which over 75% are seen a single time; roughly 0.5% belongs to the top ten. The specimen sequenced was PBMCs. These receptors all come from a woman aged 40-49 years in good health and CMV-seronegative.

CDR3 bases: TGTGCCAGCAGCTTAAACAGCCATCAAGAGACCCAGTACTTC. Amino acid sequence: CASSLNSHQETQYF. The V and J genes are TRBV7-9 and TRBJ2-5; D remains unclear. Trimming took 2 bases from V and 2 from J, leaving 9 bases between them. Per germline, CDR1 SEHNR and CDR2 FQNEAQ (reference sequence). The CDR3 spans 14 residues. Looking up the rest from reference TRBV7-9 and TRBJ2-5 gives the full variable domain: DTGVSQNPRHKITKRGQNVTFRCDPISEHNRLYWYRQTLGQGPEFLTYFQNEAQLEKSRLLSDRFSAERPKGSFSTLEIQRTEQGDSAMYLCASSLNSHQETQYFGPGTRLLVL.

The CDR3 region is CASSSTGTPPEKLFF. CDR3 in DNA: TGTGCCAGCAGCTCAACCGGGACACCGCCTGAAAAACTGTTTTTT. The chain combines TRBV6-5 with TRBJ1-4; tentatively, D is TRBD1 (6 bases). Germline V gives CDR1 MNHEY, CDR2 SVGAGI. Trimming stripped 6 bases from V and 7 bases from J, with 18 bases between. The CDR3 sequence is 15 residues long.

This chain links TRBV6-4 with TRBJ2-1; possible D gene TRBD2, 6 bases. This CDR3 has 16 amino acids. V was clipped by 6 bases and J by 3 bases, with 18 bases between them. CDR1 is MRHNA and CDR2 is SNTAGT in the germline V gene. The chain's CDR3 is CASSRTTGLGYNEQFF. CDR3 nucleotides: TGTGCCAGCAGCCGGACCACGGGACTGGGCTACAATGAGCAGTTCTTC.

CDR3 nucleotides: TGTGCCAGCAGCTTCCGGGATTACGAGCAGTACTTC. Its protein is CASSFRDYEQYF. This chain uses TRBV11-3 with TRBJ2-7; weak D call: TRBD2 (5 bases). Per germline, CDR1 SGHNT and CDR2 YENEEA. CDR3 length: 12 amino acids. Trimming pared 3 bases from V and 4 bases from J, leaving 7 bases between.

V and J are TRBV19 and TRBJ2-5, with 10 nucleotides matching TRBD1. After removal of 3 bases from V and 1 base from J, the junction contained 2 bases not matched to a gene. This CDR3 region has 15 residues. Germline V gives CDR1 LNHDA, CDR2 SQIVND (reference sequence). The CDR3 DNA reads TGTGCCAGTAGTATTTGGACAGGGGGCCAAGAGACCCAGTACTTC. The encoded protein is CASSIWTGGQETQYF.

This clone was observed a single time. J is TRBJ2-1 and V is TRBV28; D ambiguous. This CDR3 is 15 amino acids long. The germline V gene has CDR1 MDHEN and CDR2 SYDVKM. The V end lost 5 bases, the J end lost 1 base, and 12 bases lay between the germline ends. The CDR3 bases are TGTGCCAGCAGTCCCCGTCCTCAGTCCTACAATGAGCAGTTCTTC. This translates into CASSPRPQSYNEQFF.

This sequence joins TRBV7-8 and TRBJ2-7; a weak D match, TRBD1 (6 bases). V lost 4 bases and J 6 bases, leaving 13 bases between the germline ends. CDR3 length equals 13 residues. Germline CDR1 and CDR2: SGHVS and FQNEAQ. CDR3 protein: CASSSPGESEQYF. CDR3 DNA sequence: TGTGCCAGCAGCTCCCCAGGGGAGAGCGAGCAGTACTTC.

J is TRBJ2-3 and V is TRBV5-6; D is undetermined. The CDR3 loop spans 16 amino acids. Germline assignment: CDR1 SGHDT and CDR2 YYEEEE. V was shortened by 0 bases and J by 0 bases, with 11 bases between the two germline ends. In DNA, the CDR3 is TGTGCCAGCAGCTTGGGACCCCCACAGAGCACAGATACGCAGTATTTT. It specifies CASSLGPPQSTDTQYF.

The rearrangement uses TRBV6-4 and TRBJ2-3; TRBD2 aligns across 11 bases. The CDR3 totals 19 residues. Germline lookup yields CDR1 MRHNA and CDR2 SNTAGT. The V and J ends lost 3 bases and 4 bases, in that order; junction bases with no gene match: 15. CDR3 bases: TGTGCCAGCAGTGAGGAGATTAGCGGGGGGGCCGTAGTCGCAGATACGCAGTATTTT. This translates into CASSEEISGGAVVADTQYF.

The V call is TRBV2, the J call TRBJ1-2, with D perhaps TRBD1 (5 bases). The CDR3 runs to 14 residues. Trimming stripped 9 bases from V and 2 bases from J, with 16 bases between. Per germline, CDR1 SNHLY and CDR2 FYNNEI. The CDR3 nucleotides are TGTGCCAGTAACGACCAGGGCTCGAACTATGGCTACACCTTC. This encodes CASNDQGSNYGYTF.

As concerns this clone: An end of the junction differs from the germline gene, which may be a read error. The V call is TRBV7-8, the J call TRBJ2-5; TRBD2 agrees at 11 bases. The CDR3 has 16 residues. CDR1 and CDR2 from the germline V gene are SGHVS and FQNEAQ. The CDR3 region has the DNA TGTACCAGCAGCTCGCTTAGCGGGAGGGCACGGGAGACCCAGTACTTC. Translated: CTSSSLSGRARETQYF.

The chain recombines TRBV30 with TRBJ2-1; D is uncertain. Trimming removed 7 bases at V and 4 bases at J, with 8 bases between. The CDR3 is made up of 11 amino acids. Germline V gene lookup returns CDR1 GTSNPN and CDR2 SVGIG (reference sequence). The CDR3 is CASRGYNEQFF. CDR3 in DNA: TGTGCCTCACGAGGTTACAATGAGCAGTTCTTC.

The chain uses TRBV10-3 and TRBJ1-5; 9 bases line up with TRBD1. The CDR3 runs 15 residues. Germline V gives CDR1 ENHRY, CDR2 SYGVKD. Trimming removed 3 bases from V and 7 bases from J; junction bases left unmatched: 7. Written as DNA, the CDR3 is TGTGCCATCAGTGACAGACAGGGGGTGTTACAGCCCCAGCATTTT. It encodes CAISDRQGVLQPQHF.

The CDR3 sequence: CASSPSGRRQETQYF. In DNA form, the CDR3 reads TGTGCCAGCAGCCCTAGCGGGAGGCGGCAAGAGACCCAGTACTTC. The rearrangement uses TRBV5-4 and TRBJ2-5, with 11 bases matching TRBD2. V lost 4 bases, J lost 2 bases, and 4 bases stayed unmatched. This CDR3 contains 15 residues. Per germline, CDR1 SGHNT and CDR2 YYREEE (reference sequence).

This clone was observed once. The chain couples TRBV13 to TRBJ2-1; weak D call: TRBD2 (6 bases). Trimming pared 5 bases from V and 3 bases from J, leaving 17 bases between. CDR1 is PRHDT, CDR2 FYEKMQ, per germline (reference sequence). This CDR3 region has 16 residues. The CDR3 spells CASSLSGKWGYNEQFF. The CDR3 coding sequence is TGTGCCAGCAGCCTTAGCGGAAAATGGGGCTACAATGAGCAGTTCTTC.

V is TRBV6-1 and J is TRBJ2-5, with D hard to call. There are 11 residues in the CDR3. Trimming shortened V by 4 bases and J by 5 bases, and 5 bases separated the two germline ends. CDR1 MNHNS and CDR2 SASEGT come from the germline V gene. The CDR3 protein is CASSVRETQYF. DNA of the CDR3: TGTGCCAGCAGTGTCAGGGAGACCCAGTACTTC.

The chain employs TRBV2 and TRBJ1-5; D unresolved. Germline lookup yields CDR1 SNHLY and CDR2 FYNNEI. The CDR3 totals 15 residues. V shed 4 bases and J shed 0 bases, with 10 bases lying between them. CDR3 in DNA: TGTGCCAGCAGTGGGGCGGGGAATAGCAATCAGCCCCAGCATTTT. Its protein product is CASSGAGNSNQPQHF.

In its sample, this clone was seen once. V usage is TRBV28 and J usage is TRBJ1-2; 8 nucleotides align to TRBD1. Germline V lookup: CDR1 MDHEN, CDR2 SYDVKM. CDR3 size: 16 residues. J lost 7 bases, V lost 4 bases, and 14 bases had no gene match. For the CDR3, the DNA is TGTGCCAGCAGTTCACCCGTCCCCGGGACAGGTGTTGGCTACACCTTC. Translating gives CASSSPVPGTGVGYTF.

V gene TRBV27 combines with J gene TRBJ1-2; TRBD1 matches 7 bases. Unmatched junction bases numbered 14, after V lost 5 bases and J lost 5 bases. CDR1 MNHEY and CDR2 SMNVEV come from the germline V gene (reference sequence). The CDR3 sequence is 16 residues long. The CDR3 is CASSLVMAGGDYGYTF. DNA for the CDR3: TGTGCCAGCAGTCTGGTAATGGCAGGGGGAGATTATGGCTACACCTTC.

J is TRBJ2-3 and V is TRBV27; 11 bases fit TRBD2. Germline values: CDR1 MNHEY, CDR2 SMNVEV (reference sequence). The CDR3 contains 15 residues. V shed 3 bases and J 5 bases; nucleotides not matched to a gene: 4. Here the CDR3 reads CASSLLAGGLDTQYF. The CDR3 DNA reads as TGTGCCAGCAGTTTGCTAGCGGGAGGACTAGATACGCAGTATTTT.

This clone was counted between two and nine times. V gene TRBV28 combines with J gene TRBJ1-4, with TRBD1 matching over 7 bases. With 0 bases clipped from V and 8 bases from J, the junction kept 6 bases outside the gene matches. Germline CDR1 MDHEN, CDR2 SYDVKM. This CDR3 has 15 residues. The CDR3 DNA reads as TGTGCCAGCAGTTTATGGGGGACAGTCTCCGAAAAACTGTTTTTT. Translation: CASSLWGTVSEKLFF.

The rearrangement joins TRBV4-1 to TRBJ1-2, with D possibly matching TRBD1 (5 bases). The CDR3 sequence is 15 residues long. Deletions cut 4 bases from V and 1 base from J, with 13 bases between. From germline, CDR1 is MGHRA and CDR2 YSYEKL. This CDR3 reads CASSLAQDINYGYTF. CDR3 DNA sequence: TGCGCCAGCAGCCTAGCACAGGACATTAACTATGGCTACACCTTC.